Here is one TCR beta chain with its context. Its antigen remains unidentified. Its ends do not fully match the called genes, so a read error is possible. TCRdb itself ran the 5' RACE reads through MiXCR, one entry per CDR3 protein. The data contain some 1,700,000 distinct CDR3 sequences, about 30% of them singletons. The CDR3 spans 11 residues. Germline CDR1 is DFQATT and CDR2 is SNEGSKA (reference sequence). This entry is derived from a study of identical twins. Study-wide findings and caveats: Cord blood's abundant beta clonotypes had fewer insertions, unlike memory repertoires.

The sequencing sample was made of cord blood. The sequence came from a newborn girl in good health. J is TRBJ2-5 and V is TRBV20-1, with 10 bases that match TRBD2. CDR3 residues: CVLAGVETQYF. CDR3 nucleotides: TGTGTGCTAGCGGGAGTAGAGACCCAGTACTTC.